The 31 T cell receptor beta chains presented below share a single source sample, sequenced in a study of T cell changes during pregnancy in multiple sclerosis. TCRdb keeps only in-frame clones here, not all; method: immunoSEQ multiplex PCR. The sample holds approximately 92,000 clones, roughly 92% seen once. Sample: peripheral blood, taken in the first trimester of pregnancy. These receptors all stem from a female donor with multiple sclerosis, enrolled in a pregnancy study.

The chain has TRBV19 and TRBJ2-7; 8 bases fit TRBD2. V shed 2 bases and J 4 bases; nucleotides not matched to a gene: 7. The germline CDR1 and CDR2 sequences are LNHDA and SQIVND (reference sequence). This CDR3 contains 15 residues. CDR3 sequence: CASSIKAGGSYEQYF. The CDR3 DNA reads TGTGCCAGTAGTATAAAGGCGGGAGGATCATACGAGCAGTACTTC.

The chain uses TRBV19 and TRBJ1-5, with 8 bases lining up with TRBD1. CDR3 size: 16 residues. Germline CDR1 and CDR2: LNHDA and SQIVND (reference sequence). J lost 2 bases, V lost 5 bases, and 8 bases had no gene match. CDR3 amino acids: CASSDGQGHGNQPQHF. CDR3 sequence (DNA): TGTGCCAGTAGTGATGGACAGGGTCATGGCAATCAGCCCCAGCATTTT.

The gene calls are TRBV7-9 and TRBJ1-2, with D hard to call. Trimming cost V 1 base and J 2 bases, with 8 bases left between them. The CDR3 extends over 14 amino acids. Per germline, CDR1 SEHNR and CDR2 FQNEAQ (reference sequence). The CDR3 spells CASSLVTANYGYTF. The CDR3 DNA reads as TGTGCCAGCAGCTTAGTCACAGCCAACTATGGCTACACCTTC.

This clone occurred once. The chain joins TRBV7-9 to TRBJ2-7; unclear D gene. V lost 4 bases to trimming and J lost 3 bases, with 16 bases between them. The germline CDR1 and CDR2 sequences are SEHNR and FQNEAQ (reference sequence). This CDR3 spans 15 amino acids. The CDR3 nucleotides are TGTGCCAGCAGCTCCGGAACCGGGTTCCTCTACGAGCAGTACTTC. It is translated as CASSSGTGFLYEQYF.

The chain carries TRBV28 and TRBJ2-7; the match to TRBD2 covers 9 bases. Per germline, CDR1 MDHEN and CDR2 SYDVKM. The length of the CDR3 is 16 residues. The ends lost 6 bases at V and 2 bases at J; junction bases unmatched: 11. CDR3 amino acids: CASSLSPAGGPYEQYF. The CDR3 DNA reads TGTGCCAGCAGCCTTTCTCCAGCGGGAGGACCCTACGAGCAGTACTTC.

The chain joins TRBV7-8 to TRBJ2-1; the D is unclear. The V gene lost 5 bases and the J gene lost 8 bases, with 25 bases spanning the gap. Germline assignment: CDR1 SGHVS and CDR2 FQNEAQ. The CDR3 sequence is 17 residues long. The DNA of the CDR3 is TGTGCCAGCAGCCGGAGTCGGGTCCACCAGAGATCGGATGAGCAGTTCTTC. Its translation: CASSRSRVHQRSDEQFF. The complete variable domain, with remaining parts taken from reference TRBV7-8 and TRBJ2-1, reads GAGVSQSPRYKVAKRGQDVALRCDPISGHVSLFWYQQALGQGPEFLTYFQNEAQLDKSGLPSDRFFAERPEGSVSTLKIQRTQQEDSAVYLCASSRSRVHQRSDEQFFGPGTRLTVL.

The rearrangement links TRBV28 to TRBJ1-5; D is unresolved. Trimming cost V 3 bases and J 6 bases, with 12 bases left between them. Germline-derived CDR1 and CDR2 are MDHEN and SYDVKM. The CDR3 length is 14 residues. This CDR3 is CASSLIGAGQPQHF. CDR3 nucleotides: TGTGCCAGCAGTTTGATTGGAGCGGGTCAGCCCCAGCATTTT.

The chain employs TRBV25-1 and TRBJ1-2, with no clear D. V dropped 2 bases and J dropped 4 bases, with 14 bases sitting between them. Germline CDR1 is MGHDK and CDR2 is SYGVNS. The CDR3 has 15 amino acids. The CDR3 loop reads CASSETGRTAYGYTF. The DNA of the CDR3 is TGTGCCAGCAGTGAAACTGGGCGTACTGCCTATGGCTACACCTTC.

The rearrangement uses TRBV19 and TRBJ2-3; perhaps TRBD1 as D (5 bases). Germline V lookup: CDR1 LNHDA, CDR2 SQIVND (reference sequence). With 3 bases removed from V and 2 bases from J, the gap between germline ends came to 9 bases. This CDR3 is 14 amino acids long. CDR3 bases: TGTGCCAGTAGTATCAGGGTTCCCACAGATACGCAGTATTTT. It translates to CASSIRVPTDTQYF.

The rearrangement links TRBV4-2 to TRBJ2-1, with TRBD1 matching over 7 bases. CDR1 and CDR2 from the germline V gene are LGHNA and YNFKEQ. The CDR3 extends over 15 amino acids. The V and J ends lost 3 bases and 5 bases, in that order; junction bases with no gene match: 7. For the CDR3, the DNA is TGTGCCAGCAGCCAGGTAGGGGGCGACCACAATGAGCAGTTCTTC. Translated: CASSQVGGDHNEQFF.

The chain has TRBV2 and TRBJ1-2; TRBD1 matches at 9 bases. Germline loops: CDR1 SNHLY, CDR2 FYNNEI. The CDR3 runs to 14 residues. V lost 4 bases and J lost 4; bases outside the gene matches: 4. The CDR3 nucleotides are TGTGCCAGCAGTGGGGGACAGGGTATCTATGGCTACACCTTC. Its translation is CASSGGQGIYGYTF.

The V call is TRBV5-1, the J call TRBJ2-3; the match to TRBD1 covers 7 bases. Per the germline V gene, CDR1 is SGHRS and CDR2 is YFSETQ. This CDR3 comprises 16 residues. Unmatched junction bases numbered 6, after V lost 0 bases and J lost 2 bases. The CDR3 nucleotides are TGCGCCAGCAGCTTGGTCGGGACAGCTAACACAGATACGCAGTATTTT. The encoded protein is CASSLVGTANTDTQYF.

This clone has just a few counts. The rearrangement joins TRBV27 to TRBJ1-1; D not resolved. The V end lost 6 bases, the J end lost 7 bases, and 15 bases lay between the germline ends. Germline loops: CDR1 MNHEY, CDR2 SMNVEV (reference sequence). CDR3 length equals 13 residues. The CDR3: CASSRLLRDEAFF. In nucleotides, the CDR3 is TGTGCCAGCAGCCGCCTGCTCCGGGATGAAGCTTTCTTT.

The gene calls are TRBV5-1 and TRBJ2-2; D may be TRBD1 (6 bases). Trimming left V 2 bases short and J 5 bases short, with 13 bases between. There are 15 residues in the CDR3. Germline V CDR1 and CDR2: SGHRS, YFSETQ. The CDR3 sequence: CASSLVSRGTGELFF. The DNA for the CDR3 is TGCGCCAGCAGCTTAGTATCAAGGGGGACCGGGGAGCTGTTTTTT.

This clone came up once. Other DNA sequences from this sample encode an identical CDR3 as well. V gene TRBV30 combines with J gene TRBJ2-3; 7 nucleotides agree with TRBD2. The trim removed 5 bases at V and 4 bases at J, leaving 3 bases unmatched. From germline, CDR1 is GTSNPN and CDR2 SVGIG (reference sequence). The CDR3 has 12 residues. In DNA form, the CDR3 reads TGTGCCTGGTCGAGCGGGGCAGATACGCAGTATTTT. It encodes CAWSSGADTQYF.

The rearrangement links TRBV18 to TRBJ2-1; 10 bases are a match to TRBD2. CDR3 length: 19 amino acids. Germline V gene sequence: CDR1 KGHSH, CDR2 LQKENI. V lost 0 bases, J lost 7 bases, and 15 bases stayed unmatched. Here the CDR3 reads CASSPPSPPTSGVGNEQFF. For the CDR3, the DNA is TGTGCCAGCTCACCACCGTCCCCCCCAACTAGCGGGGTGGGGAATGAGCAGTTCTTC.

The chain's CDR3 is CASSTSGSTDTQYF. CDR3 in DNA: TGTGCCAGCAGCACATCGGGAAGCACAGATACGCAGTATTTT. V gene TRBV7-2 combines with J gene TRBJ2-3; TRBD2 might be the D (5 bases). V lost 5 bases and J lost 0, with 9 bases in between. The CDR3 spans 14 residues. Germline loops: CDR1 SGHTA, CDR2 FQGNSA.

The V call is TRBV15, the J call TRBJ2-5; D call uncertain. The CDR3 sequence is 13 residues long. Trimming removed 7 bases from V and 3 bases from J, with 12 bases in between. Looked up from germline, CDR1 is LNHNV and CDR2 is YYDKDF (reference sequence). CDR3 protein: CATNRRYEETQYF. CDR3 sequence (DNA): TGTGCCACCAATCGCAGGTACGAAGAGACCCAGTACTTC.

The chain is built from TRBV6-4 and TRBJ2-1, with D possibly matching TRBD1 (6 bases). There are 14 residues in the CDR3. Germline CDR1 reads MRHNA; CDR2 reads SNTAGT. V gave up 4 bases and J gave up 2 bases, with 9 bases separating them. CDR3 protein: CASSGTDAYNEQFF. Here the CDR3 DNA reads TGTGCCAGCAGTGGGACAGACGCCTACAATGAGCAGTTCTTC.

This clone came up a few times. The chain has TRBV28 and TRBJ1-1, with D perhaps matching TRBD1 (5 bases). CDR3 length: 16 residues. V lost 5 bases, J lost 5 bases, and 21 bases lay in between. From germline, CDR1 is MDHEN and CDR2 SYDVKM. CDR3 sequence: CASSPTGGTVGTEAFF. The CDR3 nucleotides read TGTGCCAGCAGTCCAACTGGGGGGACGGTAGGAACTGAAGCTTTCTTT.

The chain uses TRBV6-5 and TRBJ2-1; a possible D gene is TRBD2 (6 bases). V gave up 4 bases and J gave up 8 bases, with 12 bases separating them. There are 13 residues in the CDR3. The germline gives CDR1 MNHEY, CDR2 SVGAGI. The CDR3 bases are TGTGCCAGCAGTTCCACTACTAGCCATGAGCAGTTCTTC. It codes for CASSSTTSHEQFF.

V and J are TRBV6-6 and TRBJ2-3; possibly TRBD2 for D (5 bases). The V end lost 7 bases, the J end lost 6 bases, and 20 bases lay between the germline ends. The CDR3 sequence is 15 residues long. The germline CDR1 and CDR2 sequences are MNHNY and SVGAGI (reference sequence). The CDR3 region is CASTFVSGSRDTQYF. In DNA, the CDR3 is TGTGCCAGCACCTTCGTCTCGGGAAGTAGGGATACGCAGTATTTT.

The chain links TRBV18 to TRBJ2-4, with 14 positions matching TRBD2. CDR1 and CDR2 (germline): KGHSH, LQKENI. There are 20 residues in the CDR3. With 2 bases clipped from V and 1 base from J, the junction kept 10 bases outside the gene matches. This CDR3 is CASSPYSGTSGSIAKNIQYF. For the CDR3, the DNA is TGTGCCAGCTCACCATACTCCGGGACTAGCGGGAGTATCGCCAAAAACATTCAGTACTTC.

This clone was observed a single time. V is TRBV27 and J is TRBJ2-7; 7 bases line up with TRBD1. Germline V CDR1 and CDR2: MNHEY, SMNVEV (reference sequence). V lost 3 bases and J lost 4; bases outside the gene matches: 3. This CDR3 is built from 13 residues. CDR3 protein: CASSFSTGYEQYF. CDR3 DNA sequence: TGTGCCAGCAGTTTCTCGACAGGGTACGAGCAGTACTTC.

The V and J genes are TRBV28 and TRBJ2-7; D is possibly TRBD2 (6 bases). This CDR3 region has 13 residues. The V end was cut by 5 bases, the J end by 6 bases, with 14 bases between. Germline V lookup: CDR1 MDHEN, CDR2 SYDVKM. Written as DNA, the CDR3 is TGTGCCAGCAGTATCGGGGCGCGGGGCGAGCAGTACTTC. Residues: CASSIGARGEQYF.

The J gene is TRBJ2-3, the V gene TRBV27; D gene uncertain. V lost 4 bases, J lost 0 bases, and 5 bases lay in between. The CDR3 contains 13 residues. CDR1 is MNHEY and CDR2 is SMNVEV in the germline V gene (reference sequence). Written as DNA, the CDR3 is TGTGCCAGCAGTTCCCATAGCACAGATACGCAGTATTTT. This sequence encodes CASSSHSTDTQYF.

As for this clone: It is unclear where the CDR3 begins or ends on the DNA, so no DNA is shown, and the CDR3 is as TCRdb lists it. The chain carries TRBV4-1 and TRBJ1-2; the DNA was not compared with TRBD1, the D call given in the table. CDR1 MGHRA and CDR2 YSYEKL come from the germline V gene. The CDR3 spans 15 residues, counting both ends. This CDR3 is CASSQEFSLDSPYTF.

The genes are TRBV28 and TRBJ1-5; D is unclear. The CDR3 totals 13 residues. Germline V CDR1 and CDR2: MDHEN, SYDVKM. The germline V and J ends were trimmed by 2 bases and 2 bases, with 4 bases remaining between them. The CDR3 protein is CASSLLGNQPQHF. The CDR3 DNA reads as TGTGCCAGCAGTTTACTTGGCAATCAGCCCCAGCATTTT. Complete variable domain (other parts from reference TRBV28 and TRBJ1-5): DVKVTQSSRYLVKRTGEKVFLECVQDMDHENMFWYRQDPGLGLRLIYFSYDVKMKEKGDIPEGYSVSREKKERFSLILESASTNQTSMYLCASSLLGNQPQHFGDGTRLSIL.

The rearrangement joins TRBV27 to TRBJ2-7, with 8 bases lining up with TRBD1. The CDR3 runs to 14 residues. V shed 6 bases and J 2 bases; nucleotides not matched to a gene: 6. Germline lookup yields CDR1 MNHEY and CDR2 SMNVEV (reference sequence). DNA for the CDR3: TGTGCCAGCAGCGCCGGGACAGGCACCTACGAGCAGTACTTC. Translating gives CASSAGTGTYEQYF.

The chain is built from TRBV28 and TRBJ1-4, with 7 nucleotides matching TRBD1. The V segment lost 8 bases and the J segment 3 bases; nucleotides outside the gene matches: 6. The CDR3 covers 14 residues. Germline CDR1 and CDR2: MDHEN and SYDVKM. The CDR3 protein is CASSEGTANEKLFF. The CDR3 DNA follows: TGTGCCAGCTCCGAGGGGACAGCTAATGAAAAACTGTTTTTT.

The chain combines TRBV5-1 with TRBJ2-2; weak D call: TRBD1 (6 bases). Germline V gives CDR1 SGHRS, CDR2 YFSETQ. The germline V and J ends were trimmed by 0 bases and 6 bases, with 9 bases remaining between them. CDR3 length: 14 amino acids. The CDR3 is CASSLEGEPGELFF. CDR3 DNA: TGCGCCAGCAGCTTGGAGGGGGAACCCGGGGAGCTGTTTTTT.